A selection of T cell receptor beta chains follows, all from one sample in a study of shared clonotypes between healthy human individuals. Some clones are missing from TCRdb's copy, which holds only in-frame ones; the method was immunoSEQ multiplex PCR. The sample holds 2 million to 3 million clones, roughly 93% seen once. Sample: naive CD4+ T cells from PBMCs. These receptors all stem from a man aged 18-30 years in good health. Some clones in this sample may be carry-over from other donors' samples. Each CDR3 is given with its conserved first and last residue. The D gene is left open where the match is weak. For some rows the clone size is stated as once, few or many, or as a class when expanded; others skip it.

D gene,V gene,J gene,clone size,CDR3 protein,CDR3 DNA
NA,TRBV5-4,TRBJ1-1,few,CASSLGGRGGDTEAFF,TGTGCCAGCAGCTTGGGAGGTAGAGGGGGAGACACTGAAGCTTTCTTT
NA,TRBV13,TRBJ2-1,NA,CAGRDPYNEQFF,TGTGCCGGCAGGGATCCCTACAATGAGCAGTTCTTC
NA,TRBV9,TRBJ2-3,NA,CASSVAAPADTQYF,TGTGCCAGCAGCGTAGCCGCCCCCGCGGATACGCAGTATTTT
NA,TRBV10-3,TRBJ2-7,NA,CAISESKSGRSYEQYF,TGTGCCATCAGTGAGTCGAAATCCGGCAGATCCTACGAGCAGTACTTC
NA,TRBV30,TRBJ1-2,few,CAWRENYGYTF,TGTGCCTGGAGGGAAAACTATGGCTACACCTTC
TRBD2,TRBV6-6,TRBJ2-1,once,CASGDFSGAHPQFF,TGTGCCAGCGGAGATTTTAGCGGGGCCCACCCCCAGTTCTTC
NA,TRBV4-3,TRBJ1-5,NA,CASSQGGGHEPQHF,TGCGCCAGCAGCCAGGGCGGGGGGCATGAGCCCCAGCATTTT
NA,TRBV6-5,TRBJ2-1,NA,CASSTGLFAGAGQFF,TGTGCCAGCAGTACGGGACTGTTCGCCGGAGCAGGGCAGTTCTTC
TRBD1,TRBV29-1,TRBJ2-5,NA,CSVETGSSAQYF,TGCAGCGTCGAGACAGGGTCGTCGGCCCAGTACTTC
NA,TRBV25-1,TRBJ2-5,NA,CASSPLPMTQETQYF,TGTGCCAGCAGTCCTCTTCCGATGACCCAGGAGACCCAGTACTTC
NA,TRBV28,TRBJ1-5,NA,CASALRDSNQPQHF,TGTGCCAGTGCCTTAAGGGACAGCAATCAGCCCCAGCATTTT